The 7 T cell receptor beta chains given below trace back to one sample, sequenced in a study of OX40 agonist ivuxolimab in advanced cancers. Profiled with immunoSEQ multiplex PCR; TCRdb holds only in-frame clones, not every one. The table has about 37,000 clones, around four fifths seen once. The input for sequencing was CD4+ or CD8+ T cells sorted from blood, taken in a trial of the OX40 agonist ivuxolimab. The receptors derive from an adult with an advanced solid tumor such as melanoma, head and neck, liver or kidney cancer.

The chain couples TRBV5-1 to TRBJ1-1; D is possibly TRBD1 (5 bases). Germline V gene lookup returns CDR1 SGHRS and CDR2 YFSETQ. The length of the CDR3 is 14 residues. The V end was cut by 4 bases, the J end by 1 base, with 11 bases between. CDR3 protein: CASSINTGNTEAFF. In nucleotides, the CDR3 is TGCGCCAGCAGCATAAACACAGGGAACACTGAAGCTTTCTTT.

This chain joins TRBV6-1 and TRBJ2-2, with D unresolved. This CDR3 has 13 amino acids. Per the germline V gene, CDR1 is MNHNS and CDR2 is SASEGT. The germline V and J ends were trimmed by 6 bases and 1 base, with 6 bases remaining between them. CDR3 coding DNA: TGTGCCAGCAGGCCAGGGAACACCGGGGAGCTGTTTTTT. Residues: CASRPGNTGELFF.

V usage is TRBV4-1 and J usage is TRBJ2-1; TRBD2 agrees at 11 bases. Germline CDR1 is MGHRA and CDR2 is YSYEKL. The CDR3 is 18 amino acids. V was pared by 1 base and J by 1 base, with 6 bases of the junction left unmatched. CDR3 region: CASSQVELAGASYNEQFF. DNA for the CDR3: TGCGCCAGCAGCCAAGTTGAACTAGCGGGGGCTTCCTACAATGAGCAGTTCTTC.

This chain uses TRBV9 with TRBJ2-1; a weak D match, TRBD1 (7 bases). Germline CDR1 SGDLS, CDR2 YYNGEE. V was shortened by 0 bases and J by 1 base, with 14 bases between the two germline ends. The CDR3 covers 17 residues. The CDR3 is CASSVGGGAGSYNEQFF. The CDR3 DNA reads as TGTGCCAGCAGCGTAGGAGGGGGCGCGGGGTCCTACAATGAGCAGTTCTTC.

This clone was seen once. V usage is TRBV30 and J usage is TRBJ2-3; 11 nucleotides align to TRBD1. There are 17 residues in the CDR3. CDR1 is GTSNPN, CDR2 SVGIG, per germline (reference sequence). V shed 5 bases and J 0 bases; nucleotides not matched to a gene: 10. Here the CDR3 DNA reads TGTGCCTGGGGGATGGGACAGGGGGGATTTAGCACAGATACGCAGTATTTT. This encodes CAWGMGQGGFSTDTQYF. Combining the CDR3 with reference TRBV30 and TRBJ2-3 gives the whole variable domain SQTIHQWPATLVQPVGSPLSLECTVEGTSNPNLYWYRQAAGRGLQLLFYSVGIGQISSEVPQNLSASRPQDRQFILSSKKLLLSDSGFYLCAWGMGQGGFSTDTQYFGPGTRLTVL.

This rearrangement joins TRBV30 to TRBJ1-2, with TRBD1 as a possible D gene (5 bases). The V gene's germline CDR1 is GTSNPN and CDR2 SVGIG (reference sequence). This CDR3 region has 12 residues. V lost 1 base and J 8 bases, leaving 11 bases between the germline ends. Here the CDR3 DNA reads TGTGCCTGGAGTGAGAATAAGGGGGGCTACACCTTC. Residues: CAWSENKGGYTF.

The gene calls are TRBV7-2 and TRBJ2-3; D is undetermined. V was cut by 4 bases and J by 2 bases, with 7 bases left in between. This CDR3 contains 13 residues. From germline, CDR1 is SGHTA and CDR2 FQGNSA. CDR3 in DNA: TGTGCCAGCAGCTCAGGATTCACAGATACGCAGTATTTT. This gives the protein CASSSGFTDTQYF.